This TCR beta chain was captured in a study of cytotoxic CD8 clonotypes in ibrutinib-treated CLL. Study background: It was after a median about 12 months of treatment, range 6 to 36, that response samples were taken.

This CDR3 is 15 amino acids long. The V end was cut by 0 bases, the J end by 3 bases, with 9 bases between. CDR1 and CDR2 (germline): LGHNA, YNFKEQ. This clone was counted between two and nine times. Antigen unknown. Sequenced by immunoSEQ multiplex PCR; TCRdb stores in-frame clones only, minus some. This sample has around 200,000 clones, with more than 70% found just once. Study conclusions and caveats: Having risen at ibrutinib response, clonality had fallen back toward baseline by progression.

The sequencing used PBMCs, collected after 12 months of ibrutinib treatment. This chain uses TRBV4-2 with TRBJ1-5, with D tentatively TRBD1 (5 bases). The TCR originated in a human donor with chronic lymphocytic leukemia. The CDR3 loop reads CASSQDPRANQPQHF. The CDR3 DNA sequence: TGTGCCAGCAGCCAAGATCCCAGGGCCAATCAGCCCCAGCATTTT.